The T cell receptor (beta chain) described here comes from a study of T cell repertoires in cytomegalovirus infection. About the study: Epitope selection comprised recently identified HLA-C-restricted CMV epitopes and well-studied HLA-B-restricted CMV epitopes. Both CMV infection and a matching HLA type were indicated by public TCR beta signatures.

Broader study findings: What dominated the ex vivo response were HLA-C-restricted CMV-specific TCR beta clonotypes. Cumulated frequencies of public TCR beta families served to identify carriers of CMV plus the relevant HLA.

TCRdb re-called the reads with MiXCR, one entry per CDR3 protein. In the table there are about 920,000 distinct CDR3 sequences, 25% to 40% of which are singletons. Germline-derived CDR1 and CDR2 are LNHDA and SQIVND (reference sequence). The CDR3 is 15 amino acids. V lost 6 bases and J 1 base, leaving 13 bases between the germline ends. In regard to this clonotype: The antigen is not known.

This TCR was recovered from a human donor in good health (CMV status not recorded). Some clones in this sample may be carry-over from other donors' samples. Sequenced here: cultured CD8+ T cells from PBMCs, sampled from culture after CMV antigen stimulation. This chain links TRBV19 with TRBJ1-5; D ambiguous. The CDR3 nucleotides are TGTGCCAGTAGGGGGAGGGCCGCGAGCAATCAGCCCCAGCATTTT. This translates into CASRGRAASNQPQHF.